Below are 16 T cell receptor beta chains sequenced from a single sample in a study of graft-versus-host responses after intestinal transplantation. The table came from immunoSEQ multiplex PCR; TCRdb's copy has only in-frame clones and leaves some out. Of tens of thousands of clones in the sample, 30% to 40% were seen once. Stimulators, 200,000 irradiated and violet-dye-labeled cells, were plated with 200,000 CFSE-labeled responder cells. Sequenced material: alloreactive CD8+ T cells from a mixed lymphocyte reaction culture, taken before intestinal transplant. Regarding subset: CFSE-low proliferating T cells sorted from roughly six-day pre-transplant mixed lymphocyte reaction (GvH or HvG direction). These receptors came from a human patient who received an intestinal transplant.

This clone showed up just once. The genes are TRBV5-6 and TRBJ2-5; D is perhaps TRBD1 (6 bases). The V gene lost 2 bases and the J gene lost 7 bases, with 21 bases spanning the gap. This CDR3 is 16 amino acids long. Germline V gene sequence: CDR1 SGHDT, CDR2 YYEEEE. The DNA for the CDR3 is TGTGCCAGCAGCTTTGATTTGGGGGACAAGAGAGGGACCCAGTACTTC. This codes for CASSFDLGDKRGTQYF.

A few counts support this clone. This chain links TRBV7-3 with TRBJ1-3; the D is unclear. Germline assignment: CDR1 SGHTA and CDR2 FQGTGA. V was clipped by 5 bases and J by 4 bases, with 21 bases between them. CDR3 length: 17 amino acids. This CDR3 is CASSLPHLGKWGNTIYF. The CDR3 DNA is TGTGCCAGCAGCCTTCCCCACCTGGGTAAATGGGGAAACACCATATATTTT. The full variable domain, in which reference TRBV7-3 and TRBJ1-3 provide the parts outside the CDR3, is GAGVSQTPSNKVTEKGKYVELRCDPISGHTALYWYRQSLGQGPEFLIYFQGTGAADDSGLPNDRFFAVRPEGSVSTLKIQRTERGDSAVYLCASSLPHLGKWGNTIYFGEGSWLTVV.

This clone appeared a few times. This chain uses TRBV29-1 with TRBJ2-7; D is ambiguous. Germline values: CDR1 SQVTM, CDR2 ANQGSEA. Deletions cut 6 bases from V and 0 bases from J, with 12 bases between. This CDR3 contains 13 residues. The CDR3 loop is CSVRRPSSYEQYF. Written as DNA, the CDR3 is TGCAGCGTCCGAAGGCCAAGCTCCTACGAGCAGTACTTC.

This clone was seen only a few times. V gene TRBV5-1 combines with J gene TRBJ2-7; 7 positions match TRBD2. CDR1 SGHRS and CDR2 YFSETQ come from the germline V gene. After removal of 4 bases from V and 2 bases from J, the junction contained 9 bases not matched to a gene. The CDR3 extends over 15 amino acids. The CDR3 coding sequence is TGCGCCAGCAGCATAGCCCTAGCGGAGACCTACGAGCAGTACTTC. Protein product: CASSIALAETYEQYF.

The chain couples TRBV4-1 to TRBJ2-7; D uncertain. V shed 5 bases and J shed 1 base, with 12 bases lying between them. This CDR3 is built from 14 residues. Germline lookup yields CDR1 MGHRA and CDR2 YSYEKL. CDR3 DNA: TGCGCCAGCAGCTTCTCTGCAGCATCCTACGAGCAGTACTTC. Its protein is CASSFSAASYEQYF.

This clone was recorded a few times. This chain connects TRBV10-1 to TRBJ2-3, with no clear D. CDR1 and CDR2 from the germline V gene are WNHNN and SYGVQD (reference sequence). Deletions cut 7 bases from V and 2 bases from J, with 13 bases between. This CDR3 is built from 14 residues. In nucleotides, the CDR3 is TGCGCCAGCAAGGACGGAGACCCCACAGATACGCAGTATTTT. Translated: CASKDGDPTDTQYF.

This clone was counted only a few times. The chain recombines TRBV6-5 with TRBJ2-7, with 9 bases fitting TRBD1. The junction had 5 bases not matched to a gene; V was cut back by 2 bases and J by 3 bases. Germline V gives CDR1 MNHEY, CDR2 SVGAGI. The CDR3 covers 15 residues. CDR3 region: CASSYLGTGHYEQYF. The CDR3 coding sequence is TGTGCCAGCAGTTACCTCGGGACAGGGCACTACGAGCAGTACTTC.

V is TRBV2 and J is TRBJ2-4; D gene ambiguous. The CDR3 extends over 11 amino acids. CDR1 is SNHLY, CDR2 FYNNEI, per germline. Deletions cut 8 bases from V and 2 bases from J, with 4 bases between. In DNA, the CDR3 is TGTGCCAGCTTGTCCAAAAACATTCAGTACTTC. Protein: CASLSKNIQYF.

The chain combines TRBV6-1 with TRBJ2-7; 11 bases align to TRBD1. V shed 5 bases, J shed 5 bases, and the junction held 8 bases outside the gene matches. CDR3 length: 15 amino acids. The germline CDR1 and CDR2 sequences are MNHNS and SASEGT. CDR3 loop: CASSPWGTGGDEQYF. In DNA, the CDR3 is TGTGCCAGCAGTCCCTGGGGGACAGGGGGAGACGAGCAGTACTTC.

The V and J genes are TRBV27 and TRBJ2-1, with D tentatively TRBD2 (5 bases). Trimming removed 6 bases at V and 2 bases at J, with 14 bases between. The CDR3 length is 15 residues. Per germline, CDR1 MNHEY and CDR2 SMNVEV (reference sequence). The CDR3 nucleotides read TGTGCCAGCAGCCGAAGAGGGAGAACCTACAATGAGCAGTTCTTC. Protein sequence: CASSRRGRTYNEQFF.

This clone has just a few counts. V is TRBV11-2 and J is TRBJ1-1, with D uncertain. The length of the CDR3 is 12 residues. V lost 2 bases to trimming and J lost 6 bases, with 7 bases between them. Germline CDR1 SGHAT, CDR2 FQNNGV. The CDR3, as DNA: TGTGCCAGCAGCTTATTGGTAGCTGAAGCTTTCTTT. Its translation: CASSLLVAEAFF.

The chain uses TRBV5-1 and TRBJ2-5; D may be TRBD1 (6 bases). This CDR3 is 14 amino acids long. Germline CDR1 is SGHRS and CDR2 is YFSETQ. The V gene lost 5 bases and the J gene lost 0 bases, with 11 bases spanning the gap. The CDR3 loop reads CASSPDRYQETQYF. The CDR3 nucleotides read TGCGCCAGCAGTCCCGACAGGTACCAAGAGACCCAGTACTTC.

This chain uses TRBV6-5 with TRBJ2-5; either TRBD1 or TRBD2 may supply D (5 bases each). CDR3 length equals 14 residues. Deletions cut 5 bases from V and 5 bases from J, with 15 bases between. Germline CDR1 and CDR2: MNHEY and SVGAGI. The CDR3 DNA sequence: TGTGCCAGCAGTGAGGGCAGGGTGAGGGAGACCCAGTACTTC. Encoded protein: CASSEGRVRETQYF.

CDR3 loop: CASSFSGSGDEQYF. In DNA, the CDR3 is TGTGCCAGCAGCTTTAGCGGGAGCGGGGACGAGCAGTACTTC. The chain carries TRBV7-6 and TRBJ2-7; 9 bases line up with TRBD2. The germline V gene encodes CDR1 SGHVS and CDR2 FNYEAQ. The CDR3 has 14 amino acids. The ends lost 3 bases at V and 5 bases at J; junction bases unmatched: 5.

This clone was observed a few times. CDR3 loop: CASSLRRGTDTQYF. CDR3 in DNA: TGTGCCAGCAGCCTCCGGAGGGGGACAGATACGCAGTATTTT. The chain recombines TRBV7-6 with TRBJ2-3; the D call may be TRBD1 or TRBD2 (6 bases each). The V and J ends lost 5 bases and 3 bases respectively, with 12 bases between them. The germline V gene encodes CDR1 SGHVS and CDR2 FNYEAQ. The CDR3 totals 14 residues.

This CDR3 reads CASSLGQGVGSPLHF. The CDR3 coding sequence is TGCGCCAGCAGCTTGGGGCAGGGTGTCGGTTCACCCCTCCACTTT. The chain is built from TRBV5-1 and TRBJ1-6; tentative D call: TRBD1 (5 bases). Germline V CDR1 and CDR2: SGHRS, YFSETQ. Trimming removed 0 bases at V and 9 bases at J, with 13 bases between. This CDR3 has 15 residues.